This T cell receptor (beta chain) was documented in a study of a mutant IDH1 vaccine in newly diagnosed glioma. Study-wide context: Patients were started on vaccination 4-6 weeks after radiotherapy alone, or with temozolomide cycles.

On this clone itself: The antigen is not known.

There are 15 residues in the CDR3. The V gene's germline CDR1 is SGHRS and CDR2 YFSETQ. Trimming removed 4 bases at V and 3 bases at J, with 14 bases between. Time point given: week 47, end of study. The content of each vaccine dose was 300 ug of mutant IDH1 20-mer peptide, and topical imiquimod accompanied it. Some clones are missing from TCRdb's copy, which holds only in-frame ones; the method was immunoSEQ multiplex PCR. The sample has over 30,000 clones; 87% are singletons. The origin of this receptor is a woman under 40 with glioma. V and J are TRBV5-1 and TRBJ1-5, with a possible D match to TRBD1 (5 bases). The sequenced sample was PBMCs, obtained from a glioma patient whose treatment included an IDH1 peptide vaccine. The DNA for the CDR3 is TGCGCCAGCAGCCCTGGGGCCAAGCTCAATCAGCCCCAGCATTTT. This encodes CASSPGAKLNQPQHF.